The clone carrying this T cell receptor (beta chain) was seen repeatedly, ten times or more. These data come from a study of blood T cells in healthy people across ages. A second PCR, run for about 6 to 11 cycles, used a sample-barcoded 5' primer plus a J-beta primer mix. One entry per CDR3 protein results from TCRdb running MiXCR on the 5' RACE reads. The profile covers over 1,500,000 distinct CDR3 sequences, with approximately 40% appearing a single time and more than 20% taken by the ten largest. Germline-derived CDR1 and CDR2 are SGHAT and FQDESV (reference sequence). V lost 6 bases and J 0 bases, leaving 12 bases between the germline ends. The CDR3 is made up of 15 amino acids.

The receptor was isolated from a human donor in good health. The chain couples TRBV11-1 to TRBJ2-1, with D tentatively TRBD2 (6 bases). Sample: blood. CDR3 region: CASRGDSNSYNEQFF. CDR3 coding DNA: TGTGCCAGCAGAGGGGACTCCAACTCCTACAATGAGCAGTTCTTC.